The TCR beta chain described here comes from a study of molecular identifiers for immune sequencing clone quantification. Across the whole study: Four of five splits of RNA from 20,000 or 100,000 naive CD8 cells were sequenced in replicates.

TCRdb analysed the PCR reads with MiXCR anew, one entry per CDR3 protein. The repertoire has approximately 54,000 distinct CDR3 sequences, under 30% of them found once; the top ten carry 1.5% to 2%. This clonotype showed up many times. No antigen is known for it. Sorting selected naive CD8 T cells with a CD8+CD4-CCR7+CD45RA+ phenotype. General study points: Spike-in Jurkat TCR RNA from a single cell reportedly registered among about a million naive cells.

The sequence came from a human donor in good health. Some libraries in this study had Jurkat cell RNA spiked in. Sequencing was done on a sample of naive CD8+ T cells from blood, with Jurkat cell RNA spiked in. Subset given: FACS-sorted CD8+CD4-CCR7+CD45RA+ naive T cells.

The CDR3 protein is CASSFGGLEQYF. DNA of the CDR3: TGTGCCAGCAGTTTTGGAGGGCTCGAGCAGTACTTC. The J gene is TRBJ2-7, the V gene TRBV7-9, with a tentative D call TRBD2 (6 bases). V was clipped by 6 bases and J by 6 bases, with 12 bases between them. The germline V gene has CDR1 SEHNR and CDR2 FQNEAQ (reference sequence). The length of the CDR3 is 12 residues. Full variable domain (missing parts from reference TRBV7-9 and TRBJ2-7): DTGVSQNPRHKITKRGQNVTFRCDPISEHNRLYWYRQTLGQGPEFLTYFQNEAQLEKSRLLSDRFSAERPKGSFSTLEIQRTEQGDSAMYLCASSFGGLEQYFGPGTRLTVT.